A selection of T cell receptor beta chains follows, all from one sample in a study of T-cell memory formation after mild COVID-19. TCRdb reprocessed the 5' RACE reads with MiXCR, giving one entry per CDR3 protein. Altogether some 31,000 distinct CDR3 sequences are present, about 12% being singletons, with the ten largest covering 15%. The source material was PBMCs or a T cell subset sorted from them (not recorded which). These receptors originate from an adult woman who had mild COVID-19 (a few samples of this study predate the infection). Cell type and time point are not known. The CDR3 runs from the conserved cysteine through the conserved F or W. A D gene is named only where the DNA matches it firmly. A clone size is listed for some rows: how often the clone was seen (once, few, many), or a class if it is expanded.

-,many,TRBV20-1,TRBJ2-7,TGCAGTTCCTATGATCCTAAGTTGGGCTACGAGCAGTACTTC,CSSYDPKLGYEQYF
-,many,TRBV5-1,TRBJ2-7,TGCGCCAGCAGCTCTCCAGGGATGGGGCACTACGAGCAGTACTTC,CASSSPGMGHYEQYF
TRBD2,many,TRBV4-1,TRBJ2-3,TGCGCCAGCAGCCAAGCATTTAGCGGGGGGGCAGATACGCAGTATTTT,CASSQAFSGGADTQYF
-,many,TRBV19,TRBJ2-6,TGTGCCAGTCGTGTTGGGTTCTCTGGGGCCAACGTCCTGACTTTC,CASRVGFSGANVLTF
TRBD2,-,TRBV7-6,TRBJ2-1,TGTGCCAGCAGCTTTGGGACTAGACGCAATGAGCAGTTCTTC,CASSFGTRRNEQFF
-,many,TRBV4-3,TRBJ2-6,TGCGCCAGCAGCCGGCAAAGGGGCTCTGGGGCCAACGTCCTGACTTTC,CASSRQRGSGANVLTF
-,many,TRBV7-2,TRBJ2-7,TGTGCCAGCAGCTTCCAAAGCCCCTACGAGCAGTACTTC,CASSFQSPYEQYF
-,few,TRBV19,TRBJ1-4,TGTGCCAGTAGTATAGAGTGGGGTTCAACTAATGAAAAACTGTTTTTT,CASSIEWGSTNEKLFF
TRBD1,-,TRBV12-3/TRBV12-4,TRBJ1-2,TGTGCCAGCAGTCGGACAGGGAGAGGAGGTGGCTACACCTTC,CASSRTGRGGGYTF
TRBD2,many,TRBV7-9,TRBJ2-7,TGTGCCAGCAGCTTTGGACTAGCGGGAGTGTACGAGCAGTACTTC,CASSFGLAGVYEQYF
-,many,TRBV24-1,TRBJ1-2,TGTGCCACCAGCCAAAGATCTAACTATGGCTACACCTTC,CATSQRSNYGYTF
TRBD2,-,TRBV20-1,TRBJ2-5,TGCAGTGCTAGAGGGGGGCTAGCGGGGAGCCAAGAGACCCAGTACTTC,CSARGGLAGSQETQYF
TRBD1,many,TRBV7-2,TRBJ2-7,TGTGCCAGCAGCCCCTGGGGACAGGCCTCCTACGAGCAGTACTTC,CASSPWGQASYEQYF
-,many,TRBV7-3,TRBJ1-1,TGTGCCAGCAGCTTAAGAGGGACACAGAACACTGAAGCTTTCTTT,CASSLRGTQNTEAFF
-,many,TRBV23-1,TRBJ2-3,TGCGCCAGCAGTCAATCGGTCGCGAAGACCGATCGGGGGACAGATACGCAGTATTTT,CASSQSVAKTDRGTDTQYF
-,many,TRBV3-1,TRBJ1-2,TGTGCCAGCAGCCAAGATTCTGACAGGCCGTTGGAGGGCTACACCTTC,CASSQDSDRPLEGYTF
TRBD1,many,TRBV7-3,TRBJ1-6,TGTGCCAGCTCAGCAGGGGGGGACTCCTATAATTCACCCCTCCACTTT,CASSAGGDSYNSPLHF
-,many,TRBV12-3/TRBV12-4,TRBJ2-1,TGTGCCAGCATCGTTAGCGCCCCATCCTACAATGAGCAGTTCTTC,CASIVSAPSYNEQFF
-,many,TRBV6-1,TRBJ1-1,TGTGCCAGCCGGGGCTATTGGCAGGGGAACACTGAAGCTTTCTTT,CASRGYWQGNTEAFF
-,many,TRBV3-1,TRBJ1-1,TGTGCCAGCAGAGGGGGGGTTGAAGCTTTCTTT,CASRGGVEAFF
-,many,TRBV18,TRBJ1-5,TGTGCCAGCTCGCCCGCGAACAGCAATCAGCCCCAGCATTTT,CASSPANSNQPQHF
TRBD2,many,TRBV5-6,TRBJ2-7,TGTGCCAGCAGCTTGGGACTAGCGGGGGCCTACGAGCAGTACTTC,CASSLGLAGAYEQYF
TRBD1,many,TRBV7-6,TRBJ1-1,TGTGCCAGCAGCTTAGCGGGCAGGGGGTTACGCACTGAAGCTTTCTTT,CASSLAGRGLRTEAFF
-,many,TRBV20-1,TRBJ2-1,TGCAGTAATATAAGGGCTAGCTCCTACGAGCAGTTCTTC,CSNIRASSYEQFF
TRBD2,-,TRBV6-5,TRBJ2-1,TGTGCCAGCAGTTACGGGAGGGGTTCCTACAATGAGCAGTTCTTC,CASSYGRGSYNEQFF
-,many,TRBV12-3/TRBV12-4,TRBJ1-1,TGTGCCAGCAGTCGACGAAACGAAGCTTTCTTT,CASSRRNEAFF
TRBD2,many,TRBV20-1,TRBJ2-7,TGCAGTGCTAGGCGTTCTAGCGGGAGGGCGTACGAGCAGTACTTC,CSARRSSGRAYEQYF
TRBD2,many,TRBV7-9,TRBJ2-7,TGTGCCAGCAGCTTATCCTTAGCGGGGGGGAGCCTAACCTACGAGCAGTACTTC,CASSLSLAGGSLTYEQYF
-,many,TRBV5-1,TRBJ2-7,TGCGCCAGCAGCGCGTCACAGGGTTACGAGCAGTACTTC,CASSASQGYEQYF
-,-,TRBV6-2/TRBV6-3,TRBJ2-6,TGTGCCAGCAGCAAGTCTAGGGGGACTGGGGCCAACGTCCTGACTTTC,CASSKSRGTGANVLTF
-,-,TRBV12-3/TRBV12-4,TRBJ1-2,TGTGCCAGCACTATCAGTGTTAACTATGGCTACACCTTC,CASTISVNYGYTF
TRBD1,many,TRBV6-4,TRBJ2-6,TGTGCCAGCAGTGGTGGACAGGGGGTGTCTGGGGCCAACGTCCTGACTTTC,CASSGGQGVSGANVLTF
-,-,TRBV5-6,TRBJ1-6,TGTGCCAGCAGCTTGGCCCAGGTTAAATCACCCCTCCACTTT,CASSLAQVKSPLHF
TRBD2,many,TRBV7-6,TRBJ2-1,TGTGCCAGCAGCTTAGTCAGGACTAGCTATAATGAGCAGTTCTTC,CASSLVRTSYNEQFF
TRBD1,many,TRBV6-6,TRBJ2-1,TGTGCCAGCAGTAGCCAGGGGGCGGTCTACAATGAGCAGTTCTTC,CASSSQGAVYNEQFF
TRBD1,many,TRBV6-1,TRBJ2-7,TGTGCCAGCAAGGCCCAGGGGGTTGCCTACGAGCAGTACTTC,CASKAQGVAYEQYF
-,many,TRBV6-5,TRBJ1-2,TGTGCCAGCAGTTACTCGACGGGGGGCGTGGGAGGCTACACCTTC,CASSYSTGGVGGYTF
-,many,TRBV9,TRBJ2-3,TGTGCCAGCAGCGGGACTCTCCCCGGAGATACGCAGTATTTT,CASSGTLPGDTQYF
-,many,TRBV7-9,TRBJ2-1,TGTGCCAGCAGCTTAGGGCCAGGATCCTACAATGAGCAGTTCTTC,CASSLGPGSYNEQFF
TRBD1,many,TRBV3-1,TRBJ1-1,TGTGCCAGCAGCCCGCAGGGGGACACTGAAGCTTTCTTT,CASSPQGDTEAFF
-,many,TRBV11-2,TRBJ2-3,TGTGCCAGCAGCCCCCCTTCTAGGGCGACCACAGATACGCAGTATTTT,CASSPPSRATTDTQYF
TRBD1,many,TRBV5-1,TRBJ2-3,TGCGCCAGCAGCTCCTCGGGGACAGGGCTGGATACGCAGTATTTT,CASSSSGTGLDTQYF
-,many,TRBV2,TRBJ1-3,TGTGCCAGCAGGAGGGACCGGAGCTCTGGAAACACCATATATTTT,CASRRDRSSGNTIYF
-,many,TRBV10-3,TRBJ1-4,TGTGCCATCAGTGGTGTAGCGGGGGTTCAACTGTTTTTT,CAISGVAGVQLFF
TRBD2,-,TRBV29-1,TRBJ2-1,TGCAGCGTTGAAGGGGGACTAGCGGGGTCCAATGAGCAGTTCTTC,CSVEGGLAGSNEQFF
-,many,TRBV3-1,TRBJ1-2,TGTGCCAGCAGCCAAGAAAAGGGAGGCTATGGCTACACCTTC,CASSQEKGGYGYTF
-,many,TRBV27,TRBJ2-7,TGTGCCAGCAGTTTGCAGGGGACGGGCGAGCAGTACTTC,CASSLQGTGEQYF
TRBD2,-,TRBV6-2/TRBV6-3,TRBJ2-5,TGTGCCAGCAGTTTAGGGACGACTAGCGGAATCCAAGAGACCCAGTACTTC,CASSLGTTSGIQETQYF